In its sample, the clone carrying this TCR beta chain was seen a few times. Its specificity is not known. The CDR3 covers 14 residues. Germline V gene lookup returns CDR1 MNHEY and CDR2 SVGAGI. The germline V and J ends were trimmed by 2 bases and 2 bases, with 8 bases remaining between them. The source of the sample is a study of T cell repertoires in cytomegalovirus infection. The wider study: Public TCR beta signatures marked donors with CMV infection and the matching HLA.

Findings and caveats of the study: Summed public TCR beta family frequency identified CMV carriers bearing the relevant HLA. HLA-C-restricted, CMV-specific TCR beta clonotypes were dominant ex vivo.

MiXCR, run by TCRdb on the reads, gives a single entry per CDR3 protein. The sample lists 45,000 to 75,000 distinct CDR3 sequences, approximately 36% occurring once. This chain connects TRBV6-5 to TRBJ2-3, with D hard to call. This receptor was identified in a human donor in good health (CMV status not recorded). Some clones in this sample may be carry-over from other donors' samples. The sample comprised PBMCs, sequenced either directly or after in vitro stimulation (not recorded which). The CDR3 sequence is CASSYGRTTDTQYF. CDR3 sequence (DNA): TGTGCCAGCAGTTACGGCAGGACCACAGATACGCAGTATTTT.